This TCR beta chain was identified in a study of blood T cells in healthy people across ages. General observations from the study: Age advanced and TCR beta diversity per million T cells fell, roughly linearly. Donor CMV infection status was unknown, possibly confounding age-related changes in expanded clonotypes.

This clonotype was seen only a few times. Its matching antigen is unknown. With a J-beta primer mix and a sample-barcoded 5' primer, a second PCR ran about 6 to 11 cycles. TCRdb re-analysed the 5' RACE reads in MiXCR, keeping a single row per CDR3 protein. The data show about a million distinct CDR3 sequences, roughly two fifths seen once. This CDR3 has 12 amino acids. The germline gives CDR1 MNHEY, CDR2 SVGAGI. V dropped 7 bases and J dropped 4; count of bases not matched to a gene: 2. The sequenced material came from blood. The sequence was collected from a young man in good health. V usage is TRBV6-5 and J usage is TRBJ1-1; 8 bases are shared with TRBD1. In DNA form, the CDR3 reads TGTGCCAGCACGGACAGGGCCACTGAAGCTTTCTTT. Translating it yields CASTDRATEAFF.